This TCR beta chain was captured by sequencing in a study of PD-L1 blockade in urothelial cancer. About the study: Patients had been given 0 to 3 earlier chemotherapy regimens. Blood analyses occurred 3 weeks (second dose) and 6 weeks post treatment start.

Documented time point: peripheral blood 6 weeks after treatment start. Each patient contributed between 1 and 8 total time points of blood mononuclear cells, pretreatment and during treatment. CDR3 length: 11 residues. PCRs were each spiked with synthetic TCR analog templates. TCRdb keeps only in-frame clones here, not all; method: immunoSEQ multiplex PCR. The repertoire consists of some 110,000 clones, with roughly 91% occurring once and the leading ten covering roughly 1.7%. This TCR was recovered from a man between 60 and 75 years old with urothelial cancer. The sample in question was PBMCs, obtained around atezolizumab (anti-PD-L1) treatment. The chain couples TRBV21-1 to TRBJ2-1; the D call of TRBD2 is as the table states it, not checked on the DNA. TRBV21-1 counts as a pseudogene. In DNA form, the CDR3 reads TGTGCCAGCAGCAACTACCTTGGGCAGTTCTTC. Translating it yields CASSNYLGQFF.